This T cell receptor (beta chain) was identified during a study of T cell repertoires in cytomegalovirus infection. Across the study: Public TCR beta signatures indicated both CMV infection and matching HLA type.

TCRdb fed the reads into MiXCR, producing one record per CDR3 protein. The table lists 300,000 to 450,000 distinct CDR3 sequences, 15% to 20% of them singletons. Germline CDR1 reads SGHTA; CDR2 reads FQGNSA. V dropped 3 bases and J dropped 6 bases, with 9 bases sitting between them. This CDR3 has 13 residues. This clonotype was seen many times. The TCR was taken from a human donor in good health (CMV status not recorded). Some clones in this sample may be carry-over from other donors' samples. The sequenced sample was PBMCs. The chain is built from TRBV7-2 and TRBJ1-5; the D is unclear. The CDR3 bases are TGTGCCAGCAGCTTGACGGCTGGTCAGCCCCAGCATTTT. The encoded protein is CASSLTAGQPQHF.